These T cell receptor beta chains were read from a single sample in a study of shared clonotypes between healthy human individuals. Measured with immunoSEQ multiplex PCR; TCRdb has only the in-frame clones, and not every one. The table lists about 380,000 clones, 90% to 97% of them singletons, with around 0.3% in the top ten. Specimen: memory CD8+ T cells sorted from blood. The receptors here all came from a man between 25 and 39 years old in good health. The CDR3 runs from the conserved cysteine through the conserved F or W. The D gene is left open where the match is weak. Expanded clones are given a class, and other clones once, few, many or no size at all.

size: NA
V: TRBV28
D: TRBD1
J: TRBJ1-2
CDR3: CASSLSGQGSSYGYTF
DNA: TGTGCCAGCAGTTTATCGGGACAGGGTTCCTCCTATGGCTACACCTTC

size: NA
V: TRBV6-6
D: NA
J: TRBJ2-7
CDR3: CASGRFFYEQYF
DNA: TGTGCCAGCGGTCGGTTCTTCTACGAGCAGTACTTC

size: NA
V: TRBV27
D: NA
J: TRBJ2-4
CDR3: CASSLTLAKNIQYF
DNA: TGTGCCAGCAGTTTGACTCTAGCCAAAAACATTCAGTACTTC

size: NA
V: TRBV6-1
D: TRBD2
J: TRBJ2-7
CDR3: CASSEPGLASYEQYF
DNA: TGTGCCAGCAGTGAGCCGGGACTAGCTTCCTACGAGCAGTACTTC

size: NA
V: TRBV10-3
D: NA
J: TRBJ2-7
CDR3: CAISGTYEQYF
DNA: TGTGCCATCAGCGGTACCTACGAGCAGTACTTC

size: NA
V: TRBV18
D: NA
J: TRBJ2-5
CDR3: CASSPVVETQYF
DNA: TGTGCCAGCTCACCGGTCGTGGAGACCCAGTACTTC

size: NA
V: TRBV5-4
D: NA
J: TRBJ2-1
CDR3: CASSLSATRDNEQFF
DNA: TGTGCCAGCAGCTTGTCCGCGACTCGGGACAATGAGCAGTTCTTC

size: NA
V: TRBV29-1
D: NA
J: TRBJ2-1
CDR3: CSPTPEQFF
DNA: TGCAGCCCCACCCCTGAGCAGTTCTTC

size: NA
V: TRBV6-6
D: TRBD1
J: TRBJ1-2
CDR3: CASSYSQGEGGYTF
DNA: TGTGCCAGCAGTTACTCGCAGGGGGAGGGAGGCTACACCTTC

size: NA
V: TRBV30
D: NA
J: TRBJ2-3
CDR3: CAWITPGTDTQYF
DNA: TGTGCCTGGATCACTCCCGGGACAGATACGCAGTATTTT

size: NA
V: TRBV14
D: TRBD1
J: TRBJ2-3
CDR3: CASSQDPGQGADTQYF
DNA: TGTGCCAGCAGCCAAGATCCGGGACAGGGGGCAGATACGCAGTATTTT

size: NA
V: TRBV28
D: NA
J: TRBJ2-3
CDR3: CASSPSYLGSTDTQYF
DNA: TGTGCCAGCAGTCCATCCTACCTCGGGAGCACAGATACGCAGTATTTT

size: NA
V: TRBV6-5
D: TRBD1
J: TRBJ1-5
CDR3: CASSYVQGAQPQHF
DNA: TGTGCCAGCAGTTACGTCCAGGGGGCGCAGCCCCAGCATTTT

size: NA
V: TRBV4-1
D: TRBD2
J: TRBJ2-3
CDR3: CASRLAGGTDTQYF
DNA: TGCGCCAGCAGACTAGCGGGAGGCACAGATACGCAGTATTTT

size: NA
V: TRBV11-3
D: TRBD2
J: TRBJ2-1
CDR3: CASSLTSGSYNEQFF
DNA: TGTGCCAGCAGCTTAACTAGCGGGAGTTACAATGAGCAGTTCTTC

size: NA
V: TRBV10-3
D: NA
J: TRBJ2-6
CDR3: CAISEANVLTF
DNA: TGTGCCATCAGTGAGGCCAACGTCCTGACTTTC

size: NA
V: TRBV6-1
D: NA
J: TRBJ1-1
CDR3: CASSEEGTASAFF
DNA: TGTGCCAGCAGTGAAGAGGGGACGGCTTCTGCTTTCTTT

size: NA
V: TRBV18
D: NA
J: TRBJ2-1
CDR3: CASSQNSYNEQFF
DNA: TGTGCCAGCTCACAAAACAGCTACAATGAGCAGTTCTTC

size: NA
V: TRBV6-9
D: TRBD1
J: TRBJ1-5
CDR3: CASRQGAGQPQHF
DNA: TGTGCCAGCAGACAGGGGGCCGGGCAGCCCCAGCATTTT

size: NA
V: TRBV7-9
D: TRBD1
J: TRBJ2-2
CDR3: CASSRHRGQTGELFF
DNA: TGTGCCAGCAGCCGACACAGGGGGCAAACCGGGGAGCTGTTTTTT

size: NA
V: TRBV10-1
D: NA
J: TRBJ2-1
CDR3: CASSEIGLRYNEQFF
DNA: TGCGCCAGCAGTGAGATTGGACTACGATACAATGAGCAGTTCTTC

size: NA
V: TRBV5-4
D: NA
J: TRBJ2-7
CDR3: CASSLGLQAGHLSYEQYF
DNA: TGTGCCAGCAGCTTGGGATTACAAGCGGGACATCTCTCCTACGAGCAGTACTTC

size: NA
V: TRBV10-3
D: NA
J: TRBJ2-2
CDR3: CAINGRGLQLTGELFF
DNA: TGTGCCATCAACGGTAGGGGCCTACAACTCACCGGGGAGCTGTTTTTT

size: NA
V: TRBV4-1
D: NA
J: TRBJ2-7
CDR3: CASSQVVNNYEQYF
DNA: TGCGCCAGCAGCCAAGTGGTGAACAACTACGAGCAGTACTTC

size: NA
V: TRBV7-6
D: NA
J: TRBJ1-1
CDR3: CASSQGTGRRANTEAFF
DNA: TGTGCCAGCAGCCAAGGGACGGGGAGGCGGGCGAACACTGAAGCTTTCTTT

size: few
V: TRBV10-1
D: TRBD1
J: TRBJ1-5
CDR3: CASTASPGQGAVKPQHF
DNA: TGCGCCAGCACCGCATCCCCGGGACAGGGGGCGGTCAAGCCCCAGCATTTT

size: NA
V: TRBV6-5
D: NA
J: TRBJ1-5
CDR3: CASSYGLGSNQPQHF
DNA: TGTGCCAGCAGTTACGGTTTGGGTTCCAATCAGCCCCAGCATTTT

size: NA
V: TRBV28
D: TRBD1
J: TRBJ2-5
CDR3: CASRLSLARTGGQETQYF
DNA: TGTGCCAGCAGACTATCTTTAGCCCGGACAGGGGGCCAAGAGACCCAGTACTTC

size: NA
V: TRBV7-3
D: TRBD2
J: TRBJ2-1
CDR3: CASSFGGSNNEQFF
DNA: TGTGCCAGCAGCTTTGGCGGGAGTAACAATGAGCAGTTCTTC

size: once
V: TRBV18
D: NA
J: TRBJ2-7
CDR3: CASSPDQDSYEQYF
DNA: TGTGCCAGCTCACCAGATCAGGATTCCTACGAGCAGTACTTC

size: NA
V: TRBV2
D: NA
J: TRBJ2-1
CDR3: CASSEQPLTYNEQFF
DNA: TGTGCCAGCAGTGAACAGCCGCTTACCTACAATGAGCAGTTCTTC

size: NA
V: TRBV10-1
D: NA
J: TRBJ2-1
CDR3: CASSPTGAYNEQFF
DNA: TGCGCCAGCAGCCCGACGGGAGCCTACAATGAGCAGTTCTTC

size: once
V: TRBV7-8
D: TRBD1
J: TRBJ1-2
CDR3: CASSDNALRQGKGYTF
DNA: TGTGCCAGCAGCGACAATGCCCTCCGACAGGGGAAAGGCTACACCTTC

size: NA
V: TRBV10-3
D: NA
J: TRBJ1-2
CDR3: CAIKEGNYGYTF
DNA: TGTGCCATCAAGGAGGGAAACTATGGCTACACCTTC

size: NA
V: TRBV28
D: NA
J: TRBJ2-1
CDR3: CASSLEVVGMGEQFF
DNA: TGTGCCAGCAGTTTAGAGGTTGTCGGGATGGGTGAGCAGTTCTTC

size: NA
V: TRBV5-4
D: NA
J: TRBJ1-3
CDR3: CASSSRENAGNTIYF
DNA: TGTGCCAGCAGCTCCAGGGAGAATGCTGGAAACACCATATATTTT

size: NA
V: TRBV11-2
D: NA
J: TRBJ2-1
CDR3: CASSPLWAGTYNEQFF
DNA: TGTGCCAGCAGCCCTCTCTGGGCGGGGACCTACAATGAGCAGTTCTTC

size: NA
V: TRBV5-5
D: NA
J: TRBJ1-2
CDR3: CASSLGGSSGYTF
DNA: TGTGCCAGCAGCTTGGGAGGGTCCAGCGGCTACACCTTC